This is a list of T cell receptor beta chains from one sample in a study of blood T cell repertoires in COVID-19. Measured with immunoSEQ multiplex PCR; TCRdb has only the in-frame clones, and not every one. The sample shows 70,000 or so clones, roughly 77% of them seen only once. The sequenced material came from peripheral blood. The receptors here all came from a human donor in a cohort sampled during active COVID-19. The CDR3 runs from the conserved cysteine through the conserved F or W.

j_call: TRBJ2-7; v_call: TRBV7-2; cdr3_aa: CASSQTTAYEQYF
j_call: TRBJ2-1; v_call: TRBV7-3; cdr3_aa: CASSLGLAGASEQFF
j_call: TRBJ2-3; v_call: TRBV27; cdr3_aa: CASGLAGAKGDTQYF
j_call: TRBJ1-1; v_call: TRBV30; cdr3_aa: CAWSARGNTEAFF
j_call: TRBJ1-6; v_call: TRBV28; cdr3_aa: CASSFSRGYSPLHF
j_call: TRBJ1-1; v_call: TRBV9; cdr3_aa: CASSDDRGGDTEAFF
j_call: TRBJ2-7; v_call: TRBV28; cdr3_aa: CASSSRSLIEQYF
j_call: TRBJ1-2; v_call: TRBV10-3; cdr3_aa: CAISEYGGDGYTF
j_call: TRBJ2-5; v_call: TRBV5-8; cdr3_aa: CASSKGQGRETQYF
j_call: TRBJ2-7; v_call: TRBV28; cdr3_aa: CASSLRDRENEQYF
j_call: TRBJ2-7; v_call: TRBV2; cdr3_aa: CASSETGPLGGEQYF
j_call: TRBJ2-1; v_call: TRBV5-1; cdr3_aa: CASNDNPSYNEQFF
j_call: TRBJ1-3; v_call: TRBV6-5; cdr3_aa: CASSQDSAGNTIYF
j_call: TRBJ2-2; v_call: TRBV2; cdr3_aa: CASRTGQTLTGELFF
j_call: TRBJ1-1; v_call: TRBV6-6; cdr3_aa: CASSYPSGVATEAFF
j_call: TRBJ1-6; v_call: TRBV18; cdr3_aa: CASSPDREVRLHF
j_call: TRBJ1-6; v_call: TRBV5-1; cdr3_aa: CASTLDGQGESPLHF
j_call: TRBJ2-7; v_call: TRBV4-3; cdr3_aa: CASSQEPAGGSLSYEQYF
j_call: TRBJ2-7; v_call: TRBV20-1; cdr3_aa: CSASLAYEQYF
j_call: TRBJ2-5; v_call: TRBV5-1; cdr3_aa: CASSLVGGQRETQYF
j_call: TRBJ2-7; v_call: TRBV5-4; cdr3_aa: CASSLPTSGLQYF
j_call: TRBJ2-1; v_call: TRBV5-8; cdr3_aa: CASSLRGSSYNEQFF
j_call: TRBJ1-1; v_call: TRBV7-2; cdr3_aa: CASSRQTGGNTEAFF
j_call: TRBJ2-7; v_call: TRBV28; cdr3_aa: CASSLSARGMVYEQYF
j_call: TRBJ2-7; v_call: TRBV6-6; cdr3_aa: CSMETSGSSYEQYF
j_call: TRBJ2-7; v_call: TRBV27; cdr3_aa: CASSFRGTSYEQYF
j_call: TRBJ2-2; v_call: TRBV13; cdr3_aa: CASSGRLAGNTGELFF
j_call: TRBJ1-2; v_call: TRBV18; cdr3_aa: CASSLGQGVGYTF
j_call: TRBJ1-5; v_call: TRBV19; cdr3_aa: CASIGGQDSNQPQHF
j_call: TRBJ2-1; v_call: TRBV7-2; cdr3_aa: CASSRGTQNNEQFF
j_call: TRBJ2-7; v_call: TRBV9; cdr3_aa: CASSVSETYEQYF
j_call: TRBJ1-5; v_call: TRBV4-3; cdr3_aa: CASSLVRQDNQPQHF
j_call: TRBJ1-5; v_call: TRBV24-1; cdr3_aa: CATSDTTGVGQPQHF
j_call: TRBJ1-4; v_call: TRBV27; cdr3_aa: CASSLNRGTGEKLFF
j_call: TRBJ2-3; v_call: TRBV24-1; cdr3_aa: CATSDPLREGLVDTQYF
j_call: TRBJ2-7; v_call: TRBV7-9; cdr3_aa: CASSKVAGGGEQYF
j_call: TRBJ2-2; v_call: TRBV13; cdr3_aa: CASSLGLEGGELFF
j_call: TRBJ1-2; v_call: TRBV27; cdr3_aa: CASFGGDWGGYTF
j_call: TRBJ2-1; v_call: TRBV5-1; cdr3_aa: CASSLVLADEQFF
j_call: TRBJ2-5; v_call: TRBV28; cdr3_aa: CASFGETQYF
j_call: TRBJ2-7; v_call: TRBV2; cdr3_aa: CASGGGLEQYF
j_call: TRBJ2-7; v_call: TRBV21-1; cdr3_aa: CASSKTSGCEQYF
j_call: TRBJ2-2; v_call: TRBV5-6; cdr3_aa: CASSSIGGRLSSGELFF